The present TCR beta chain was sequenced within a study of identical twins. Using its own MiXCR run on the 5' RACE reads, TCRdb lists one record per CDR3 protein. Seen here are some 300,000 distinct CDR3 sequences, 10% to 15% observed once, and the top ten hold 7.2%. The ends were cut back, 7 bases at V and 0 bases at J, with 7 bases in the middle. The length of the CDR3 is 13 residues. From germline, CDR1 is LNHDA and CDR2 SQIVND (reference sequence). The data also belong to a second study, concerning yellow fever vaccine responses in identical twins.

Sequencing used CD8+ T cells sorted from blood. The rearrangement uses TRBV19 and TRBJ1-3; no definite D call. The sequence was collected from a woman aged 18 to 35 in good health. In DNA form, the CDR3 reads TGTGCCAGTACGGCCTACTCTGGAAACACCATATATTTT. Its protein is CASTAYSGNTIYF.